A selection of T cell receptor beta chains follows, all from one sample in a study of T cells in Graves' hyperthyroidism and ophthalmopathy. TCRdb re-analysed the multiplex PCR reads in MiXCR, keeping a single row per CDR3 protein. The data show about 300,000 distinct CDR3 sequences, about 19% seen once. Input material: blood. The receptors were sampled from a man aged 50 to 60 with Graves' ophthalmopathy. Each CDR3 is given with its conserved first and last residue. The order of the fields is V gene, J gene, clone size, D gene, CDR3 protein, CDR3 DNA. The D gene is left open where the match is weak. Clone sizes are given selectively: once, few, many, or a class where the clone is expanded.

V gene: TRBV9; J gene: TRBJ2-5; clone size: -; D gene: -; CDR3 protein: CASSVARGFSGEETQYF; CDR3 DNA: TGTGCCAGCAGCGTAGCTAGGGGATTTTCTGGGGAAGAGACCCAGTACTTC
V gene: TRBV2; J gene: TRBJ2-7; clone size: many; D gene: -; CDR3 protein: CASSERYEQYF; CDR3 DNA: TGTGCCAGCAGTGAACGCTACGAGCAGTACTTC
V gene: TRBV5-1; J gene: TRBJ2-7; clone size: many; D gene: -; CDR3 protein: CASSSLGPSSYEQYF; CDR3 DNA: TGCGCCAGCAGCTCCCTAGGTCCGAGCTCCTACGAGCAGTACTTC
V gene: TRBV28; J gene: TRBJ2-1; clone size: once; D gene: -; CDR3 protein: CASSASEVEQFF; CDR3 DNA: TGTGCCAGCAGTGCCTCAGAGGTCGAGCAGTTCTTC
V gene: TRBV28; J gene: TRBJ2-7; clone size: many; D gene: TRBD1; CDR3 protein: CASSGTGLPYEQYF; CDR3 DNA: TGTGCCAGCAGCGGGACAGGGCTACCCTACGAGCAGTACTTC
V gene: TRBV20-1; J gene: TRBJ2-2; clone size: -; D gene: -; CDR3 protein: CSARDESGPTGELFF; CDR3 DNA: TGCAGTGCTAGAGATGAAAGCGGACCGACCGGGGAGCTGTTTTTT
V gene: TRBV10-3; J gene: TRBJ2-7; clone size: -; D gene: TRBD2; CDR3 protein: CAISESTGGYEQYF; CDR3 DNA: TGTGCCATCAGTGAGTCGACGGGGGGATACGAGCAGTACTTC
V gene: TRBV24-1; J gene: TRBJ2-3; clone size: -; D gene: TRBD2; CDR3 protein: CATSDRTSGNTDTQYF; CDR3 DNA: TGTGCCACCAGTGACCGGACTAGCGGGAACACAGATACGCAGTATTTT
V gene: TRBV18; J gene: TRBJ1-4; clone size: few; D gene: -; CDR3 protein: CASSEGRPTFLNEKLFF; CDR3 DNA: TGTGCCAGCTCGGAGGGACGGCCCACGTTTCTTAATGAAAAACTGTTTTTT
V gene: TRBV11-2; J gene: TRBJ2-1; clone size: many; D gene: TRBD2; CDR3 protein: CASSPRSAGGPNEQFF; CDR3 DNA: TGTGCCAGCAGCCCCCGGTCAGCGGGAGGGCCCAATGAGCAGTTCTTC
V gene: TRBV5-1; J gene: TRBJ2-2; clone size: -; D gene: -; CDR3 protein: CASSWLTGELFF; CDR3 DNA: TGCGCCAGCAGTTGGTTGACCGGGGAGCTGTTTTTT
V gene: TRBV5-4; J gene: TRBJ1-1; clone size: -; D gene: -; CDR3 protein: CASSLGVWGSNGEAFF; CDR3 DNA: TGTGCCAGCAGCTTGGGGGTCTGGGGTAGTAATGGTGAAGCTTTCTTT
V gene: TRBV6-5; J gene: TRBJ1-1; clone size: many; D gene: -; CDR3 protein: CASSYSAGGTEAFF; CDR3 DNA: TGTGCCAGCAGTTACTCGGCGGGGGGCACTGAAGCTTTCTTT
V gene: TRBV11-2; J gene: TRBJ2-5; clone size: few; D gene: -; CDR3 protein: CASSLGAGPKTQYF; CDR3 DNA: TGTGCCAGCAGCTTAGGGGCAGGGCCGAAGACCCAGTACTTC
V gene: TRBV27; J gene: TRBJ2-1; clone size: -; D gene: -; CDR3 protein: CASSPAGDNERFF; CDR3 DNA: TGTGCCAGCAGTCCGGCAGGGGACAATGAGCGGTTCTTC
V gene: TRBV5-1; J gene: TRBJ2-5; clone size: many; D gene: TRBD1; CDR3 protein: CASGQGRETQYF; CDR3 DNA: TGCGCCAGCGGACAGGGAAGAGAGACCCAGTACTTC
V gene: TRBV5-1; J gene: TRBJ2-5; clone size: many; D gene: TRBD2; CDR3 protein: CASRRAGGGQETQYF; CDR3 DNA: TGCGCCAGCAGACGAGCGGGAGGGGGTCAAGAGACCCAGTACTTC
V gene: TRBV10-3; J gene: TRBJ2-2; clone size: -; D gene: TRBD2; CDR3 protein: CAISEREGAGELFF; CDR3 DNA: TGTGCCATCAGTGAGCGGGAGGGTGCCGGGGAGCTGTTTTTT
V gene: TRBV3-1; J gene: TRBJ2-2; clone size: -; D gene: TRBD2; CDR3 protein: CASSQASGRAGELFF; CDR3 DNA: TGTGCCAGCAGCCAAGCCAGCGGGAGGGCCGGGGAGCTGTTTTTT
V gene: TRBV7-2; J gene: TRBJ1-2; clone size: few; D gene: TRBD1; CDR3 protein: CASSFTGTAYGYTF; CDR3 DNA: TGTGCCAGCAGCTTTACTGGGACAGCCTATGGCTACACCTTC
V gene: TRBV2; J gene: TRBJ2-7; clone size: -; D gene: TRBD2; CDR3 protein: CASGLADYYEQYF; CDR3 DNA: TGTGCCAGCGGACTAGCGGACTACTACGAGCAGTACTTC
V gene: TRBV3-1; J gene: TRBJ1-2; clone size: -; D gene: -; CDR3 protein: CASSQAEDRPNYGYTF; CDR3 DNA: TGTGCCAGCAGCCAAGCGGAAGACAGGCCCAACTATGGCTACACCTTC
V gene: TRBV29-1; J gene: TRBJ1-5; clone size: few; D gene: -; CDR3 protein: CSGTTGDNQPQHF; CDR3 DNA: TGCAGCGGTACGACAGGAGACAATCAGCCCCAGCATTTT
V gene: TRBV20-1; J gene: TRBJ2-3; clone size: many; D gene: -; CDR3 protein: CSASTSLSSTDTQYF; CDR3 DNA: TGCAGTGCTAGTACTTCACTTTCTAGCACAGATACGCAGTATTTT
V gene: TRBV11-2; J gene: TRBJ2-7; clone size: few; D gene: TRBD1; CDR3 protein: CASSLGVPGTGNYEQYF; CDR3 DNA: TGTGCCAGCAGCTTAGGGGTCCCCGGGACAGGGAACTACGAGCAGTACTTC
V gene: TRBV7-9; J gene: TRBJ2-5; clone size: many; D gene: TRBD2; CDR3 protein: CASSLGGGGGSPETQYF; CDR3 DNA: TGTGCCAGCAGCTTAGGCGGCGGGGGAGGGTCCCCAGAGACCCAGTACTTC
V gene: TRBV20-1; J gene: TRBJ2-3; clone size: many; D gene: -; CDR3 protein: CSARVGGWDTDTQYF; CDR3 DNA: TGCAGTGCTAGAGTAGGGGGTTGGGACACAGATACGCAGTATTTT
V gene: TRBV12-3/TRBV12-4; J gene: TRBJ2-2; clone size: -; D gene: -; CDR3 protein: CASTRYSGELFF; CDR3 DNA: TGTGCCAGCACGCGGTACTCCGGGGAGCTGTTTTTT
V gene: TRBV28; J gene: TRBJ2-1; clone size: many; D gene: -; CDR3 protein: CASSLLGGRSEQFF; CDR3 DNA: TGTGCCAGCAGTTTGCTAGGGGGGAGGAGTGAGCAGTTCTTC
V gene: TRBV5-5; J gene: TRBJ2-1; clone size: -; D gene: -; CDR3 protein: CASSLNSGRYNEQFF; CDR3 DNA: TGTGCCAGCAGCTTGAATTCGGGACGGTACAATGAGCAGTTCTTC
V gene: TRBV5-1; J gene: TRBJ2-3; clone size: -; D gene: TRBD1; CDR3 protein: CASSRTGNADTQYF; CDR3 DNA: TGCGCCAGCAGCCGGACAGGGAACGCAGATACGCAGTATTTT
V gene: TRBV20-1; J gene: TRBJ2-3; clone size: many; D gene: -; CDR3 protein: CSIMELDTQYF; CDR3 DNA: TGCAGTATTATGGAGTTAGATACGCAGTATTTT
V gene: TRBV7-2; J gene: TRBJ2-7; clone size: -; D gene: TRBD1; CDR3 protein: CASSLKGTGGYEQYF; CDR3 DNA: TGTGCCAGCAGCTTAAAGGGGACAGGGGGATACGAGCAGTACTTC
V gene: TRBV24-1; J gene: TRBJ1-2; clone size: -; D gene: -; CDR3 protein: CATSDRRSFYGYTF; CDR3 DNA: TGTGCCACCAGTGACCGGCGCAGCTTCTATGGCTACACCTTC